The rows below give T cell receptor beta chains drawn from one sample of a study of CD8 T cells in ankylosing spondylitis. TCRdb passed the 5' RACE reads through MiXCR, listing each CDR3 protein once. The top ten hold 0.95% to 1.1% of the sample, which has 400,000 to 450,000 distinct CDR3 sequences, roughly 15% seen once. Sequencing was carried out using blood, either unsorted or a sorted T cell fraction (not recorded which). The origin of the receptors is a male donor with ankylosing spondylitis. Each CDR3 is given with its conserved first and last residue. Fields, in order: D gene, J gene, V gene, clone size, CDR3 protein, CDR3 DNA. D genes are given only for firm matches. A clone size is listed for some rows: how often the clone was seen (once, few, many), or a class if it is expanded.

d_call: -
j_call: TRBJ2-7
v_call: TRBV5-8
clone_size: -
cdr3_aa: CASSTLTGFYEQYF
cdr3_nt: TGTGCCAGCAGCACCCTGACAGGTTTCTACGAGCAGTACTTC

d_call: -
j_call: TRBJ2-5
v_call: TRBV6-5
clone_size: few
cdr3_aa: CASSYFPVKETQYF
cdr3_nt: TGTGCCAGCAGTTACTTTCCGGTGAAAGAGACCCAGTACTTC

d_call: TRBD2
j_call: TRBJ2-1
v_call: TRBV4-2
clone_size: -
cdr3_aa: CASSQDPPVSGRTRNEQFF
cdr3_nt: TGTGCCAGCAGCCAAGATCCCCCGGTTAGCGGGCGCACAAGGAATGAGCAGTTCTTC

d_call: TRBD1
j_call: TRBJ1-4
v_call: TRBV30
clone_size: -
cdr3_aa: CAWKTRLSFGTGAEKLFF
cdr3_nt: TGTGCCTGGAAAACAAGGCTTAGTTTCGGGACAGGGGCTGAAAAACTGTTTTTT

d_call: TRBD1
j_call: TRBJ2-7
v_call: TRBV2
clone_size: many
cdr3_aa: CASTRDRDHEQYF
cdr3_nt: TGTGCCAGCACCAGAGACAGGGACCACGAGCAGTACTTC

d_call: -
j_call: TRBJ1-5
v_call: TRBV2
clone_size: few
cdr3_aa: CAVGGYNQPQHF
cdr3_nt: TGTGCCGTGGGCGGGTACAATCAGCCCCAGCATTTT

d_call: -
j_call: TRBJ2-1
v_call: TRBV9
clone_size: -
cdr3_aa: CASSVGWWEHPNEQFF
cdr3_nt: TGTGCCAGCAGCGTAGGCTGGTGGGAGCATCCCAATGAGCAGTTCTTC

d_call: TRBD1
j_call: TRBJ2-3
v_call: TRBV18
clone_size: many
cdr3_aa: CASSLDRGYTDTQYF
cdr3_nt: TGTGCCAGCTCCCTCGACAGGGGGTACACAGATACGCAGTATTTT

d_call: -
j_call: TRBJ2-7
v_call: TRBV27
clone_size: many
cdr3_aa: CASSGSYGLEPDEQYF
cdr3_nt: TGTGCCAGCAGTGGGTCCTACGGACTCGAGCCTGACGAGCAGTACTTC

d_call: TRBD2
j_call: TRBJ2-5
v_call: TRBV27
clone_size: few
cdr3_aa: CASSILAGAQETQYF
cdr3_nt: TGTGCCAGCAGTATACTAGCGGGGGCACAAGAGACCCAGTACTTC

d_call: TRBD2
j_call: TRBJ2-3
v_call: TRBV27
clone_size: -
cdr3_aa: CASSGHRGLAGVQDTQYF
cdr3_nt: TGTGCCAGCAGTGGTCACAGAGGACTAGCGGGAGTCCAAGATACGCAGTATTTT

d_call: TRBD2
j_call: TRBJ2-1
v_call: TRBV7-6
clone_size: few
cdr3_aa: CASSSRGTSGYNEQFF
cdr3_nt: TGTGCCAGCAGCTCGAGGGGGACTAGCGGTTACAATGAGCAGTTCTTC

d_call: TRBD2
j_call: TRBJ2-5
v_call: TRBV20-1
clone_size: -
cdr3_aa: CSARDTTSIKETQYF
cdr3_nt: TGCAGTGCTAGAGATACGACTAGCATAAAAGAGACCCAGTACTTC

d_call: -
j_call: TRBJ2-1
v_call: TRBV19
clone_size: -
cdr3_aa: CASSTRDSVYNEQFF
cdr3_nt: TGTGCCAGTAGTACAAGGGACTCTGTCTACAATGAGCAGTTCTTC

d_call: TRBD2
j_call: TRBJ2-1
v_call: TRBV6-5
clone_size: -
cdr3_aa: CASSYSGRHPYNEQFF
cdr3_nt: TGTGCCAGCAGTTACTCCGGGAGGCACCCTTACAATGAGCAGTTCTTC

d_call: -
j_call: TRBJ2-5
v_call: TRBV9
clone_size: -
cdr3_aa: CASSVAQEQETQYF
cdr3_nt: TGTGCCAGCAGCGTAGCACAGGAGCAAGAGACCCAGTACTTC

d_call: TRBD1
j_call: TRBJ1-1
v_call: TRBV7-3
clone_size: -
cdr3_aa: CASSASGGLTEAFF
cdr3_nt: TGTGCCAGCAGCGCCTCAGGGGGCCTCACTGAAGCTTTCTTT

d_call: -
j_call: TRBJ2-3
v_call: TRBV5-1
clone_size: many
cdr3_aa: CASSLLDPRVDTQYF
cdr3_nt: TGCGCCAGCAGCTTGCTTGACCCTAGGGTAGATACGCAGTATTTT

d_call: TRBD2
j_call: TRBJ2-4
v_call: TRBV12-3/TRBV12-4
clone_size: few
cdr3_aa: CASSLRGGLAKNIQYF
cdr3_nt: TGTGCCAGCAGCCTACGGGGGGGGCTAGCCAAAAACATTCAGTACTTC

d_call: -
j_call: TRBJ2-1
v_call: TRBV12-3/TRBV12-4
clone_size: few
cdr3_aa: CASSPVLVNEQFF
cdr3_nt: TGTGCCAGCAGTCCAGTACTAGTCAATGAGCAGTTCTTC

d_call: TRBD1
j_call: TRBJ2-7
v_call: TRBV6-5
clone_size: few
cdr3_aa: CASSYSSGGIYEQYF
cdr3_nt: TGTGCCAGCAGTTACTCCTCAGGGGGTATCTACGAGCAGTACTTC

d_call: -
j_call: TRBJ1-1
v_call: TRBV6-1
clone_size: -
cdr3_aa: CASRSPGEGNTEAFF
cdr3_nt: TGTGCCAGCAGGTCCCCAGGGGAAGGGAACACTGAAGCTTTCTTT

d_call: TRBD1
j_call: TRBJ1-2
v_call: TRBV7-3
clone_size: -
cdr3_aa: CASSLGTGGFGYTF
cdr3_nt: TGTGCCAGCAGCTTAGGGACAGGGGGCTTTGGCTACACCTTC

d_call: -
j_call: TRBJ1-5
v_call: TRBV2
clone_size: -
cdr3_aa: CASRSEGQPQHF
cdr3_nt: TGTGCCAGCAGGTCGGAGGGTCAGCCCCAGCATTTT

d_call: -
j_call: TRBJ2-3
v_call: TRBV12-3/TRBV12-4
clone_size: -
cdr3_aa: CASSSPSSTDTQYF
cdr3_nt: TGTGCCAGCAGTTCACCGTCTAGCACAGATACGCAGTATTTT

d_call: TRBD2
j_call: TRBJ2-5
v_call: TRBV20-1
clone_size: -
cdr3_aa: CSVPETSGSGETQYF
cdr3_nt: TGCAGTGTACCAGAGACTAGCGGGAGCGGAGAGACCCAGTACTTC

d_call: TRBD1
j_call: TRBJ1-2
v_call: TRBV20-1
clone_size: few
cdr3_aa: CSAPPGQANYGYTF
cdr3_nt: TGCAGTGCTCCTCCCGGACAGGCCAACTATGGCTACACCTTC

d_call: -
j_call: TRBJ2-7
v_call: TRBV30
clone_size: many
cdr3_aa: CAWAGAYEQYF
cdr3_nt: TGTGCCTGGGCAGGGGCGTACGAGCAGTACTTC

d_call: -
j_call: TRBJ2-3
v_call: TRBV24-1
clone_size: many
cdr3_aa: CATSDLGFSTDTQYF
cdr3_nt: TGTGCCACCAGTGATCTCGGATTTAGCACAGATACGCAGTATTTT

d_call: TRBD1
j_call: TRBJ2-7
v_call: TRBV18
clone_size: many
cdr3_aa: CASSPGTGDYEQYF
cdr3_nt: TGCGCCAGCAGTCCCGGGACAGGGGATTACGAGCAGTACTTC

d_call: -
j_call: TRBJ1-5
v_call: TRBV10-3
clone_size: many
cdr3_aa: CAISERGLQPQHF
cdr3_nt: TGTGCCATCAGTGAGAGGGGACTCCAGCCCCAGCATTTT

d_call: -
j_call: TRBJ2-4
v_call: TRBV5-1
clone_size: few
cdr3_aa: CASSPEGVAIQYF
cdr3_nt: TGCGCCAGCAGCCCTGAAGGGGTGGCCATTCAGTACTTC

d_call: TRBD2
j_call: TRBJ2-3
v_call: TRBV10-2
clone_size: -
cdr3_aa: CASSASISGRVADTQYF
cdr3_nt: TGCGCCAGCAGTGCCTCAATTAGCGGGAGAGTGGCAGATACGCAGTATTTT

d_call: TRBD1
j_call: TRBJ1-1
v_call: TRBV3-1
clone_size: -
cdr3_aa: CASSKGPTGAAGPEAFF
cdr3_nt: TGTGCCAGCAGCAAGGGCCCCACAGGGGCCGCGGGCCCTGAAGCTTTCTTT

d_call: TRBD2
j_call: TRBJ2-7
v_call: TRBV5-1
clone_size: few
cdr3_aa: CASSLGRLAGGYEQYF
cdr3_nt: TGCGCCAGCAGCTTGGGCCGACTAGCGGGGGGCTACGAGCAGTACTTC

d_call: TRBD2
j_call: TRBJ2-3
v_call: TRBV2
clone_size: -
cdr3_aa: CASSGTSGSADTQYF
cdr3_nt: TGTGCCAGCAGTGGGACTAGCGGGAGCGCAGATACGCAGTATTTT

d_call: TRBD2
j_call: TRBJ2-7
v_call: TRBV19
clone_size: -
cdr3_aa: CASSMPGLVIHEQYF
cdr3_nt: TGTGCCAGTAGTATGCCGGGACTAGTAATCCACGAGCAGTACTTC

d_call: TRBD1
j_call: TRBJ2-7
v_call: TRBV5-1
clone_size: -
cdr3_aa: CASSFDRVNYEQYF
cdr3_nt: TGCGCCAGCAGCTTCGACAGGGTGAACTACGAGCAGTACTTC

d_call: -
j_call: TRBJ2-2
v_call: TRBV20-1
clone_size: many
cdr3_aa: CSAPRGNTGELFF
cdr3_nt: TGCAGTGCGCCCCGAGGGAACACCGGGGAGCTGTTTTTT

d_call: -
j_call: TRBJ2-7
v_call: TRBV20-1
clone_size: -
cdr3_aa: CSAPDWGRPYEQYF
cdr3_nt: TGCAGTGCGCCAGACTGGGGACGCCCCTACGAGCAGTACTTC